These T cell receptor beta chains were read from a single sample in a study of cytomegalovirus exposure and HLA in healthy donors. The protocol was immunoSEQ multiplex PCR, while the TCRdb copy is restricted to in-frame clones and leaves out a portion. Recorded here are roughly 51,000 clones; the top ten clones represent 6% to 7%. Specimen: PBMCs. The receptors derive from a male donor in good health and CMV-seropositive. CDR3s include the opening cysteine and the closing phenylalanine or tryptophan.

CDR3 length | J gene | V gene | CDR3 protein
15 | TRBJ1-2 | TRBV30 | CAWRARQGRNYGYTF
14 | TRBJ2-3 | TRBV11-3 | CASSFKGITDTQYF
13 | TRBJ1-6 | TRBV27 | CASGQAAGSPLHF
13 | TRBJ2-2 | TRBV10-3 | CAISTGFIGELFF
15 | TRBJ1-5 | TRBV9 | CASSPGGPGNQPQHF
16 | TRBJ2-7 | TRBV7-9 | CASSPSRGGGVYEQYF
14 | TRBJ1-2 | TRBV6-5 | CASTPGQGSDGYTF
13 | TRBJ1-1 | TRBV7-9 | CASSDQGNTEAFF
15 | TRBJ2-1 | TRBV7-3 | CASRGTGRPYNEQFF
12 | - | TRBV6-1 | CASRPTGYEQYF
16 | TRBJ2-7 | TRBV5-3 | CARSPRTVPFSYEQYF